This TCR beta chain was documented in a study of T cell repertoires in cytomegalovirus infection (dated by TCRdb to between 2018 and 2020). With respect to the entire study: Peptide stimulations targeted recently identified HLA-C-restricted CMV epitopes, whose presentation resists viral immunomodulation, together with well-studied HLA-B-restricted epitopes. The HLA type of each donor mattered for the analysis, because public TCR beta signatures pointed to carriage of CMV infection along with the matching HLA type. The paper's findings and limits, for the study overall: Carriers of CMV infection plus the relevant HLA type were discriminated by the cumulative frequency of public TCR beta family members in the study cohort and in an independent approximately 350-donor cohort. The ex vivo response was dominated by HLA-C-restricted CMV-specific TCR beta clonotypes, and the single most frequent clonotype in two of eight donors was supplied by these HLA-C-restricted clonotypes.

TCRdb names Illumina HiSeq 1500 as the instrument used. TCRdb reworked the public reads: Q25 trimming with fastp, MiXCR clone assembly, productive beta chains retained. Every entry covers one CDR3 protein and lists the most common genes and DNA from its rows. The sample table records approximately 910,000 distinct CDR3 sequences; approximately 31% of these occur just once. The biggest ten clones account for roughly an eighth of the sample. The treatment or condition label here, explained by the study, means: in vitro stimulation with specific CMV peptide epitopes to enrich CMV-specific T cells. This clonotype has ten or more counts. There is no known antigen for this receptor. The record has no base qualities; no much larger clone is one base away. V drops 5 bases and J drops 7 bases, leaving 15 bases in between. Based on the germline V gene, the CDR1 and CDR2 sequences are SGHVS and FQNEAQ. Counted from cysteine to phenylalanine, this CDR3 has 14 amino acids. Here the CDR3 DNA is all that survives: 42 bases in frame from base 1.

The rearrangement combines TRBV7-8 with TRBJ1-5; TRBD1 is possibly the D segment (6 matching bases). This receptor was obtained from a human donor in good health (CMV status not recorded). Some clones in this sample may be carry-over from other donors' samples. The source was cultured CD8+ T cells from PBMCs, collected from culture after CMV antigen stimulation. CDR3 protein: CASSLGRGRQPQHF. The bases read TGTGCCAGCAGCCTTGGCAGGGGTCGGCAGCCCCAGCATTTT.